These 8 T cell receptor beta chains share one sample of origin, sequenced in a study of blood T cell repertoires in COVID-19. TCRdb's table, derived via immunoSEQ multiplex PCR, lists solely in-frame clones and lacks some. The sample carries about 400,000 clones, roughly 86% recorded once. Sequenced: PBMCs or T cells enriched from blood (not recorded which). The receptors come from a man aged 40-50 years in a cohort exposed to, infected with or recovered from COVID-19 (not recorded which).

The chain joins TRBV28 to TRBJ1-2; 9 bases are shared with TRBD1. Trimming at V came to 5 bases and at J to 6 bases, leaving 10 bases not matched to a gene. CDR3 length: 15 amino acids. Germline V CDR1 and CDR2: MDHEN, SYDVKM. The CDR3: CASSPPDRGIHGYTF. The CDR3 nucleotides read TGTGCCAGCAGTCCACCGGACAGGGGTATACATGGCTACACCTTC.

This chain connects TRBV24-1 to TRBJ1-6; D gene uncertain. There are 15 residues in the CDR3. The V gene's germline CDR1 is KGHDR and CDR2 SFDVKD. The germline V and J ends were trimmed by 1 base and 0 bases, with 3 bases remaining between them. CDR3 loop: CATSDFSSYNSPLHF. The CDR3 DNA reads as TGTGCCACCAGTGATTTCAGCTCCTATAATTCACCCCTCCACTTT.

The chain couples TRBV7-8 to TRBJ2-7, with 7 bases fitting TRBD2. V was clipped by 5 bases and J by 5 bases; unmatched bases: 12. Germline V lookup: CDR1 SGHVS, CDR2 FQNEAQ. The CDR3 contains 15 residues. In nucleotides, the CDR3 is TGTGCCAGCAGCCCCCCTAGCGGCCCAGGTAACGAGCAGTACTTC. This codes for CASSPPSGPGNEQYF.

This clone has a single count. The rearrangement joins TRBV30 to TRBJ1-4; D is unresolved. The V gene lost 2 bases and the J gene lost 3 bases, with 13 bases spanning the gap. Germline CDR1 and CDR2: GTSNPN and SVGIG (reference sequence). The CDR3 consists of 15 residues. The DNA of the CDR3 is TGTGCCTGGAGTTATTCGGGAAAGCCTAATGAAAAACTGTTTTTT. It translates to CAWSYSGKPNEKLFF.

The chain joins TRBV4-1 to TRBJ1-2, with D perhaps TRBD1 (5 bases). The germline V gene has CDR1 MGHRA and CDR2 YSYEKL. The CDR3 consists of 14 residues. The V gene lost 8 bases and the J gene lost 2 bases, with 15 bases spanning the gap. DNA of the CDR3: TGCGCCAGCCGATCCCAGGGTCGGAACTATGGCTACACCTTC. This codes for CASRSQGRNYGYTF.

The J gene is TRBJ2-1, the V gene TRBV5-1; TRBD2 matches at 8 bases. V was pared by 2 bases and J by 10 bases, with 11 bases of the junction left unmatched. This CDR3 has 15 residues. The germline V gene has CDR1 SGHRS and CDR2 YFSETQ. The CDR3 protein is CASSLTGTRAREQFF. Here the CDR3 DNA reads TGCGCCAGCAGCTTAACCGGGACTAGAGCTCGGGAGCAGTTCTTC. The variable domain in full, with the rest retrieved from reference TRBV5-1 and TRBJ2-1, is KAGVTQTPRYLIKTRGQQVTLSCSPISGHRSVSWYQQTPGQGLQFLFEYFSETQRNKGNFPGRFSGRQFSNSRSEMNVSTLELGDSALYLCASSLTGTRAREQFFGPGTRLTVL.

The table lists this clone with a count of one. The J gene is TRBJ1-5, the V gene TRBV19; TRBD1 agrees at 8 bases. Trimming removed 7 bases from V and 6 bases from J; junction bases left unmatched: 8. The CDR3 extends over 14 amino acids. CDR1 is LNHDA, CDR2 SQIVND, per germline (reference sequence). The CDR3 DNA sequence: TGTGCCAGTAAACCGGACAGGGCGGTTCAGCCCCAGCATTTT. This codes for CASKPDRAVQPQHF.

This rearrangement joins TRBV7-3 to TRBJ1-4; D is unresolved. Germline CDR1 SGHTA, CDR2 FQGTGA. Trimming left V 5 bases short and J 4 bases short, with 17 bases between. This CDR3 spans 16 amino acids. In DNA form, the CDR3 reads TGTGCCAGCAGCCTCCTTCTGGCCGCGGGTAATGAAAAACTGTTTTTT. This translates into CASSLLLAAGNEKLFF.